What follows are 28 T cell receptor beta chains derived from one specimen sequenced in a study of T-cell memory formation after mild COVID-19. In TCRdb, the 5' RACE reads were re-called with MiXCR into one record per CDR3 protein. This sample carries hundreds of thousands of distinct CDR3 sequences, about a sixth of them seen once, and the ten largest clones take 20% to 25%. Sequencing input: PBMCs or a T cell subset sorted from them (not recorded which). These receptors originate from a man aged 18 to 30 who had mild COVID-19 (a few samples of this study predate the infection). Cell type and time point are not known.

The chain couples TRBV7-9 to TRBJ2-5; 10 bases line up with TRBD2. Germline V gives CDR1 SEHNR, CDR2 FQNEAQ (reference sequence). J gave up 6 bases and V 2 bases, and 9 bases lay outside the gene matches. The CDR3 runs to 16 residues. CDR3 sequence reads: CASSLRGLAGVQTQYF. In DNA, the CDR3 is TGTGCCAGCAGCTTAAGGGGGCTAGCGGGAGTGCAGACCCAGTACTTC.

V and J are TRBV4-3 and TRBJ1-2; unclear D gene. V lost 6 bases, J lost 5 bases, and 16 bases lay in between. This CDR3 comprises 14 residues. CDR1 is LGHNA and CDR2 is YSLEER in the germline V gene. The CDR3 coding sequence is TGCGCCAGCAGTAGCCTGACTGTCCCTTATGGCTACACCTTC. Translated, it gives CASSSLTVPYGYTF.

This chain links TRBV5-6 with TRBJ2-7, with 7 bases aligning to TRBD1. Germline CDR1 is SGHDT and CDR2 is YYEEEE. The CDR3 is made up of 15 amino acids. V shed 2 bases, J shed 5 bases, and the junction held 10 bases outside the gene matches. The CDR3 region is CASSFNRGRTDEQYV. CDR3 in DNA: TGTGCCAGCAGCTTCAACAGGGGACGTACCGACGAGCAGTACGTC.

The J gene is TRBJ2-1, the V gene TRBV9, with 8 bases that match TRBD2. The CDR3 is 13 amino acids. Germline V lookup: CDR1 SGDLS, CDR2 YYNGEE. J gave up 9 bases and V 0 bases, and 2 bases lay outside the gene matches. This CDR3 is CASSVVSGSEQFF. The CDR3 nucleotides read TGTGCCAGCAGCGTAGTAAGCGGGAGTGAGCAGTTCTTC.

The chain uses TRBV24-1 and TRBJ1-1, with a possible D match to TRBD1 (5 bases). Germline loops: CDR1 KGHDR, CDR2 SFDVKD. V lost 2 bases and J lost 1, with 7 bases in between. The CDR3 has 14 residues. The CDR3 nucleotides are TGTGCCACCAGTGATTCGGGACGGAACACTGAAGCTTTCTTT. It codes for CATSDSGRNTEAFF.

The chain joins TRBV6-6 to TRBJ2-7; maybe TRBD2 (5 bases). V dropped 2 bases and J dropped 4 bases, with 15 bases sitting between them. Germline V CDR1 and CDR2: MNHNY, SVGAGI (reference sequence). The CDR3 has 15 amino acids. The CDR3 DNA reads TGTGCCAGCAGTTACCCCCCCGGACTTCCGTACGAGCAGTACGTC. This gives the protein CASSYPPGLPYEQYV.

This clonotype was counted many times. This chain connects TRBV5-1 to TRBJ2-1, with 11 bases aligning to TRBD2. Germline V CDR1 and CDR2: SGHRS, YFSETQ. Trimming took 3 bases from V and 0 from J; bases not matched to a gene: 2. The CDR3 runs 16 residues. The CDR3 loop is CASSSGLADSYNEQFF. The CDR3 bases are TGCGCCAGCAGCTCGGGACTAGCGGACTCCTACAATGAGCAGTTCTTC. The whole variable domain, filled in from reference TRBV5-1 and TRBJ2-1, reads KAGVTQTPRYLIKTRGQQVTLSCSPISGHRSVSWYQQTPGQGLQFLFEYFSETQRNKGNFPGRFSGRQFSNSRSEMNVSTLELGDSALYLCASSSGLADSYNEQFFGPGTRLTVL.

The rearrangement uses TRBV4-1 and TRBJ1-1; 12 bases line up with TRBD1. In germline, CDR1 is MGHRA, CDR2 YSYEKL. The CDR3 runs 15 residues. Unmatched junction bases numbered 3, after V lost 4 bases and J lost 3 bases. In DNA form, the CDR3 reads TGCGCCAGCAGCCGGGGACAGGGGGCGGACACTGAAGCTTTCTTT. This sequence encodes CASSRGQGADTEAFF.

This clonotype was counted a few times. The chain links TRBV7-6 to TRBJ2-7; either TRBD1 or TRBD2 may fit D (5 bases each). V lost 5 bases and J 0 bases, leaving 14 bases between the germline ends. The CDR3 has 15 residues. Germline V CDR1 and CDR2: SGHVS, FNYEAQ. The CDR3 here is CASSPRGGFSYEQYF. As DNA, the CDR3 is TGTGCCAGCAGCCCCCGGGGCGGTTTCTCCTACGAGCAGTACTTC. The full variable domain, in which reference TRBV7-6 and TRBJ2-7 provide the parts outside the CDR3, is GAGVSQSPRYKVTKRGQDVALRCDPISGHVSLYWYRQALGQGPEFLTYFNYEAQQDKSGLPNDRFSAERPEGSISTLTIQRTEQRDSAMYRCASSPRGGFSYEQYFGPGTRLTVT.

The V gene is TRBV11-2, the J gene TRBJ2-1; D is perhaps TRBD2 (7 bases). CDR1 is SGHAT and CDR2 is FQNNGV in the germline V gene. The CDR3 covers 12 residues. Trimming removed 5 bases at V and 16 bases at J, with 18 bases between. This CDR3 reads CASSEGGAVGFF. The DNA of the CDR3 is TGTGCCAGCAGCGAGGGGGGGGCTGTCGGATTCTTC.

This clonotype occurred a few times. CDR3 in amino acids: CASSAWTGGYEQYF. In DNA form, the CDR3 reads TGTGCCAGCAGCGCTTGGACAGGGGGCTACGAGCAGTACTTC. The V gene is TRBV3-1, the J gene TRBJ2-7, with 10 positions matching TRBD1. V shed 5 bases and J 3 bases; nucleotides not matched to a gene: 4. The CDR3 consists of 14 residues. Germline CDR1 reads LGHDT; CDR2 reads YNNKEL (reference sequence).

CDR3 nucleotide sequence: TGTGCCAGCAGCCCCCCCGGACTAGCGCCTAACAATGAGCAGTTCTTC. Translated, it gives CASSPPGLAPNNEQFF. The chain carries TRBV9 and TRBJ2-1; 9 bases match TRBD2. CDR3 length equals 16 residues. V trimming: 4 bases; J trimming: 5 bases; junction bases outside the gene matches: 10. Germline assignment: CDR1 SGDLS and CDR2 YYNGEE.

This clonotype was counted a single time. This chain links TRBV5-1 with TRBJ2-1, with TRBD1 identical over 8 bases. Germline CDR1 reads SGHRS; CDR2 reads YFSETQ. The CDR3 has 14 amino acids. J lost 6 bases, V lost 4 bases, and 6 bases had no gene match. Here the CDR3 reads CASSPTGAANEQFF. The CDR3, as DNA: TGCGCCAGCAGCCCGACAGGGGCCGCCAATGAGCAGTTCTTC.

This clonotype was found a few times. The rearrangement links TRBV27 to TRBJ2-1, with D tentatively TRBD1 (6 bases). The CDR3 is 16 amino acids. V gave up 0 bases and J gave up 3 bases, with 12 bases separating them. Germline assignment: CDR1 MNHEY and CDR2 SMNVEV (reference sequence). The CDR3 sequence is CASSLSSGVIYNEQFF. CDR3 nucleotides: TGTGCCAGCAGTTTATCCTCAGGGGTCATCTACAATGAGCAGTTCTTC.

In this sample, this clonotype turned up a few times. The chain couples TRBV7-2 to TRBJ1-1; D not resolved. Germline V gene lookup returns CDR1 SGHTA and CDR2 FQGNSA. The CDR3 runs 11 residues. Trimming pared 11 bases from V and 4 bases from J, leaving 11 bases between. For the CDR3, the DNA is TGTGCCGGCCGGTGGGGCACTGAAGCTTTCTTT. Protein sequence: CAGRWGTEAFF.

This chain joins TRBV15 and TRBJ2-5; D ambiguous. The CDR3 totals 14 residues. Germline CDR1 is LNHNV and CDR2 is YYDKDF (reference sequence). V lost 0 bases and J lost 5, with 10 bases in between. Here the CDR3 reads CATSRDGNWETQYF. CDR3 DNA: TGTGCCACCAGCAGAGACGGAAATTGGGAGACCCAGTACTTC.

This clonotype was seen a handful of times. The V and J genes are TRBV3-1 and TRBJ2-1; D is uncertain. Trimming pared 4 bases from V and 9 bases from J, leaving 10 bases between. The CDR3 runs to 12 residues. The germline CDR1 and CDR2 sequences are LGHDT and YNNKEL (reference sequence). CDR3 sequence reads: CASSLWVGEQFF. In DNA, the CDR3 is TGTGCCAGCAGCCTTTGGGTGGGTGAGCAGTTCTTC.

Here the CDR3 DNA reads TGCAGTGCAGGAGGGGTGGGCAGAAACTACGAGCAGTACGTC. This sequence encodes CSAGGVGRNYEQYV. The chain uses TRBV20-1 and TRBJ2-7, with a possible D match to TRBD2 (6 bases). Germline CDR1 and CDR2: DFQATT and SNEGSKA (reference sequence). The CDR3 runs 14 residues. V was shortened by 6 bases and J by 3 bases, with 18 bases between the two germline ends.

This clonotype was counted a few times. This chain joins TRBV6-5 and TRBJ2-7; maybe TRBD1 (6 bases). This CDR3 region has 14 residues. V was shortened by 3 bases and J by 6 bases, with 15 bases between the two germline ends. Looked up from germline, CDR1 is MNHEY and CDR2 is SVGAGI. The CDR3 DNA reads TGTGCCAGCAGTTATTCAACAGGGAGATCCGAGCAGTACTTC. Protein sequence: CASSYSTGRSEQYF.

The CDR3: CASNKQGGEAFF. CDR3 DNA sequence: TGTGCCAGCAACAAGCAGGGGGGTGAAGCTTTCTTT. The gene calls are TRBV7-9 and TRBJ1-1; 7 nucleotides line up with TRBD1. CDR1 and CDR2 (germline): SEHNR, FQNEAQ (reference sequence). There are 12 residues in the CDR3. V trimming: 7 bases; J trimming: 7 bases; junction bases outside the gene matches: 6.

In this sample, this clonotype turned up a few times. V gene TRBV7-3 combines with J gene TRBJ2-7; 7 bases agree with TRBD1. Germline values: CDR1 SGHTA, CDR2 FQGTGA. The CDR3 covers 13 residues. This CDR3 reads CASSSRGPYEHYV. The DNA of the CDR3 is TGTGCCAGCAGCTCTAGGGGGCCCTACGAGCATTACGTC.

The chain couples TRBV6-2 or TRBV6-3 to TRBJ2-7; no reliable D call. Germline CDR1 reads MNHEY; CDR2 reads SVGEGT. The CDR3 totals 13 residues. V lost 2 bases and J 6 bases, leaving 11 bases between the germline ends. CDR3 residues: CASSYGVEREQYF. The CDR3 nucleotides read TGTGCCAGCAGTTACGGGGTTGAGCGCGAGCAGTACTTC.

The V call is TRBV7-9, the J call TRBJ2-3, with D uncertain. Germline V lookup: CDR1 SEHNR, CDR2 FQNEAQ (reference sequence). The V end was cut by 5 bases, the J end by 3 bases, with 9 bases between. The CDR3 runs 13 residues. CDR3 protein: CASSGQRTDTQYF. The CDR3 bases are TGTGCCAGCAGCGGGCAGAGGACAGATACGCAGTATTTT.

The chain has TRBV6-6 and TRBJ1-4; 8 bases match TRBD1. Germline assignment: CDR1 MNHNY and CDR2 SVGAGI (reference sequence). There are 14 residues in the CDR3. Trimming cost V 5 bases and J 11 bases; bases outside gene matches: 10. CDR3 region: CASSTRQGIRKLFF. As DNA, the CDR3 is TGTGCCAGCAGTACGAGACAGGGGATACGGAAACTGTTTTTT.

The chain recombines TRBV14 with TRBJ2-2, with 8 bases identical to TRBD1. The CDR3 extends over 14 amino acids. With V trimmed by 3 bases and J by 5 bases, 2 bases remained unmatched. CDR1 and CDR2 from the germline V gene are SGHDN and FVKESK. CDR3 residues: CASSHTGGTGELFF. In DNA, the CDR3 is TGTGCCAGCAGCCACACAGGGGGAACCGGGGAGCTGTTTTTT. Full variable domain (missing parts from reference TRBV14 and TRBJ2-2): EAGVTQFPSHSVIEKGQTVTLRCDPISGHDNLYWYRRVMGKEIKFLLHFVKESKQDESGMPNNRFLAERTGGTYSTLKVQPAELEDSGVYFCASSHTGGTGELFFGEGSRLTVL.

CDR3 DNA: TGTGCCAGCAGGGATACAATAGATACGCAGTATTTT. Its translation: CASRDTIDTQYF. The chain uses TRBV6-5 and TRBJ2-3; D gene uncertain. Germline-derived CDR1 and CDR2 are MNHEY and SVGAGI. The CDR3 contains 12 residues. Trimming left V 6 bases short and J 5 bases short, with 9 bases between.

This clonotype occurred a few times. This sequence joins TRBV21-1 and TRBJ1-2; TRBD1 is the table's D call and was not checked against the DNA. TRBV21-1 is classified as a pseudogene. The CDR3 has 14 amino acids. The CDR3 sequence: CASSKATGGDGYTF. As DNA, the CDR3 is TGTGCCAGCAGCAAAGCGACAGGGGGGGATGGCTACACCTTC.

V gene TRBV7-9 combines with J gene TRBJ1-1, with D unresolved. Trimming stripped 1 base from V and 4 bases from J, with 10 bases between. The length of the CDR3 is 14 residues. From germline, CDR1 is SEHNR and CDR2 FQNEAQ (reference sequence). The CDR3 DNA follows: TGTGCCAGCAGCTTAGGCGTCAGAGGCACTGAAGCTTTCTTT. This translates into CASSLGVRGTEAFF.